Below are 19 T cell receptor beta chains sequenced from a single sample in a study of preoperative IRX-2 immunotherapy in early breast cancer (dated by TCRdb to between 2017 and 2020). Library creation used the immunoSEQ multiplex PCR assay. The immuneACCESS repertoire file appears here via TCRdb, limited to in-frame rearrangements. These files lack a portion of the clones; in checked studies, under half of the deficit traces to unresolved V genes, and the cause of the others is not known. Here the sample has tens of thousands of clones; more than 65% occur a single time. Together, the top ten hold about 2% of the sample. The sample's treatment or condition label, in plain terms: preoperative locoregional IRX-2 cytokine immunotherapy. Specimen: lymph node tissue, collected before IRX-2 immunotherapy. The source of these receptors is a human donor with breast cancer.

The chain uses TRBV6-8 and TRBJ1-3; D perhaps matches TRBD1 (6 bases). Germline CDR1 reads MNHGY; CDR2 reads SAAAGT. The CDR3 has 14 residues. V was pared by 5 bases and J by 5 bases, with 13 bases between. The CDR3 region is CASSADRTRNTIYF. CDR3 DNA sequence: TGTGCCAGCAGTGCCGACAGGACCCGAAACACCATATATTTT.

The rearrangement uses TRBV7-6 and TRBJ1-6; unclear D gene. V lost 1 base, J lost 13 bases, and 14 bases lay in between. Germline V gives CDR1 SGHVS, CDR2 FNYEAQ. The CDR3 contains 14 residues. This CDR3 reads CASSLVSGVGPLHF. CDR3 in DNA: TGTGCCAGCAGCTTAGTTTCCGGCGTGGGCCCCCTCCACTTT.

The CDR3 is CASLGPGLITDTQYF. The CDR3 DNA reads as TGTGCCAGCTTGGGACCGGGACTTATCACAGATACGCAGTATTTT. The V and J genes are TRBV22-1 and TRBJ2-3; TRBD2 reflects the table's D call only, with no check against the DNA. TRBV22-1 is a listed pseudogene. The CDR3 sequence is 15 residues long.

Regarding this clone: One junction end does not reproduce the germline sequence, and a read error may be involved. The chain couples TRBV6-8 to TRBJ1-5, with D hard to call. Germline-derived CDR1 and CDR2 are MNHGY and SAAAGT. This CDR3 is built from 14 residues. In DNA, the CDR3 is TGTGCCATCAGTGGGCCGTCAAGCAATCAGCCCCAGCATTTT. Protein: CAISGPSSNQPQHF.

The chain has TRBV22-1 and TRBJ1-6; the table's TRBD1 call for D was not verified on the DNA. TRBV22-1 is marked as a pseudogene. CDR3 length equals 13 residues. CDR3 region: CASLSGAGSPLHF. CDR3 DNA sequence: TGTGCCAGCCTCTCAGGGGCGGGTTCACCCCTCCACTTT.

This clone was seen a single time. The chain joins TRBV6-8 to TRBJ2-3; 10 positions match TRBD2. The CDR3 consists of 18 residues. CDR1 MNHGY and CDR2 SAAAGT come from the germline V gene. Trimming at V came to 5 bases and at J to 6 bases, leaving 17 bases not matched to a gene. CDR3 residues: CASSARHRIAGGRDTQYF. The CDR3 DNA reads as TGTGCCAGCAGTGCCCGTCACAGGATAGCGGGGGGCCGCGATACGCAGTATTTT.

The chain joins TRBV6-8 to TRBJ1-1; D not certain. Trimming took off 1 base at V and 0 bases at J, with 6 bases between the two ends. Germline V gene lookup returns CDR1 MNHGY and CDR2 SAAAGT. CDR3 length: 14 amino acids. DNA of the CDR3: TGTGCCAGCAGTTACTACGGGTTGAACACTGAAGCTTTCTTT. Amino acids: CASSYYGLNTEAFF.

This chain's CDR3 is CASSLWTSTGSPLHF. The CDR3 coding sequence is TGTGCCAGCAGCTTATGGACCAGTACGGGTTCACCCCTCCACTTT. This chain uses TRBV11-3 with TRBJ1-6; D is unclear. The germline CDR1 and CDR2 sequences are SGHNT and YENEEA. V lost 2 bases to trimming and J lost 9 bases, with 14 bases between them. This CDR3 contains 15 residues.

This rearrangement joins TRBV10-2 to TRBJ2-3; D is ambiguous. Trimming removed 7 bases at V and 0 bases at J, with 17 bases between. CDR1 is WSHSY, CDR2 SAAADI, per germline. CDR3 length: 16 amino acids. Here the CDR3 reads CASKAGRGPSTDTQYF. In DNA form, the CDR3 reads TGCGCCAGCAAGGCTGGGCGAGGACCTAGCACAGATACGCAGTATTTT.

This clone was seen a handful of times. This sequence joins TRBV6-8 and TRBJ1-1, with 8 bases matching TRBD1. CDR1 and CDR2 (germline): MNHGY, SAAAGT. This CDR3 contains 13 residues. V shed 8 bases and J 4 bases; nucleotides not matched to a gene: 6. The CDR3 reads CASGDRLGTEAFF. CDR3 nucleotide sequence: TGTGCCAGCGGGGACAGGTTGGGCACTGAAGCTTTCTTT.

The chain uses TRBV19 and TRBJ2-7; D possibly corresponds to TRBD1 (6 bases). CDR3 length equals 15 residues. V dropped 3 bases and J dropped 2 bases, with 14 bases sitting between them. CDR1 is LNHDA, CDR2 SQIVND, per germline (reference sequence). Here the CDR3 DNA reads TGTGCCAGTAGTATCTTGAGGGACACCGCCTACGAGCAGTACTTC. Translating it yields CASSILRDTAYEQYF.

The chain employs TRBV6-8 and TRBJ1-1; D gene unclear. Trimming stripped 4 bases from V and 1 base from J, with 10 bases between. The CDR3 spans 14 residues. Germline CDR1 reads MNHGY; CDR2 reads SAAAGT. CDR3 in DNA: TGTGCCAGCAGTTTGATAGGTGGGAACACTGAAGCTTTCTTT. Residues: CASSLIGGNTEAFF.

This clone was observed once. The chain has TRBV6-8 and TRBJ2-7; TRBD1 is a possible D gene (5 bases). This CDR3 comprises 12 residues. The germline V and J ends were trimmed by 6 bases and 3 bases, with 9 bases remaining between them. Looked up from germline, CDR1 is MNHGY and CDR2 is SAAAGT. The CDR3 is CASSRGHYEQYF. CDR3 DNA: TGTGCCAGCAGCCGTGGACACTACGAGCAGTACTTC.

Details on this clone: The DNA is left out, because the CDR3 cannot be placed on it with certainty; the CDR3 is given as TCRdb lists it. V gene TRBV28 combines with J gene TRBJ1-2; TRBD1, the table's D call, was not compared with the DNA. Germline V gene lookup returns CDR1 MDHEN and CDR2 SYDVKM. Counting both end residues, the CDR3 totals 15 amino acids. The CDR3 protein is CASSLFGQGIPPATF.

This chain connects TRBV28 to TRBJ1-2; tentatively, D is TRBD1 (6 bases). The V end was cut by 6 bases, the J end by 6 bases, with 14 bases between. CDR3 length: 13 amino acids. Looked up from germline, CDR1 is MDHEN and CDR2 is SYDVKM. CDR3 DNA: TGTGCCAGCAGCCCAAGGGGGGAGGATGGCTACACCTTC. Residues: CASSPRGEDGYTF.

This chain uses TRBV14 with TRBJ1-2; D remains unclear. The CDR3 extends over 16 amino acids. Trimming stripped 4 bases from V and 4 bases from J, with 19 bases between. CDR1 and CDR2 from the germline V gene are SGHDN and FVKESK. CDR3 nucleotide sequence: TGTGCCAGCAGCCCCTGGACGCAGGCGCCCTTCTATGGCTACACCTTC. It encodes CASSPWTQAPFYGYTF.

The V call is TRBV28, the J call TRBJ1-2; D may be TRBD1 (6 bases). CDR3 length: 16 amino acids. Germline CDR1 and CDR2: MDHEN and SYDVKM. The germline V and J ends were trimmed by 3 bases and 5 bases, with 19 bases remaining between them. The CDR3 here is CASSFSSDSRRYGYTF. The CDR3 DNA sequence: TGTGCCAGCAGTTTCTCCTCGGACAGCCGGAGGTATGGCTACACCTTC.

This chain links TRBV6-8 with TRBJ1-2; D possibly corresponds to TRBD1 (5 bases). The CDR3 runs to 17 residues. Per germline, CDR1 MNHGY and CDR2 SAAAGT. V lost 11 bases, J lost 3 bases, and 28 bases lay in between. This chain's CDR3 is CAASQGDPRGSYYGYTF. The CDR3 DNA reads as TGTGCCGCATCCCAGGGAGATCCTAGAGGTAGCTACTATGGCTACACCTTC.

The chain couples TRBV6-8 to TRBJ1-1; D ambiguous. Germline CDR1 reads MNHGY; CDR2 reads SAAAGT. Deletions cut 6 bases from V and 0 bases from J, with 11 bases between. This CDR3 comprises 14 residues. This CDR3 reads CASRGKGLNTEAFF. The DNA for the CDR3 is TGTGCCAGCAGGGGGAAGGGTTTGAACACTGAAGCTTTCTTT.